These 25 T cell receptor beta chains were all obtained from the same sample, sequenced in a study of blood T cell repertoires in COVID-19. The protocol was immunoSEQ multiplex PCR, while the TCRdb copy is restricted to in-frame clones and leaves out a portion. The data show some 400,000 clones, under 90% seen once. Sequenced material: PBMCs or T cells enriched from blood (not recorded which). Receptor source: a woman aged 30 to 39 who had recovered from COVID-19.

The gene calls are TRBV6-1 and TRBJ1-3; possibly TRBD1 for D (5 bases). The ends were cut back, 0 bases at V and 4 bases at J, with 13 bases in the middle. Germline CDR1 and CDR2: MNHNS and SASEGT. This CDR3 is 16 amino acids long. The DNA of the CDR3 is TGTGCCAGCAGTGAAGCAATGGGGCCCCCCGGAAACACCATATATTTT. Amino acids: CASSEAMGPPGNTIYF.

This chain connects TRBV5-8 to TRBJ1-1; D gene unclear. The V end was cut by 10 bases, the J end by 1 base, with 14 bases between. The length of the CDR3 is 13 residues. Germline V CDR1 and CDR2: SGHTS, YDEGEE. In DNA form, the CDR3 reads TGTGCCCCGAGGGTGGGATGGAACACTGAAGCTTTCTTT. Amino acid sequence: CAPRVGWNTEAFF.

The chain's CDR3 is CASSSGTGVYEQYF. The CDR3 DNA is TGTGCCAGTAGTTCCGGGACAGGGGTCTACGAGCAGTACTTC. J is TRBJ2-7 and V is TRBV19; the match to TRBD1 covers 10 bases. Trimming removed 5 bases from V and 3 bases from J; junction bases left unmatched: 4. Germline V lookup: CDR1 LNHDA, CDR2 SQIVND (reference sequence). This CDR3 has 14 amino acids.

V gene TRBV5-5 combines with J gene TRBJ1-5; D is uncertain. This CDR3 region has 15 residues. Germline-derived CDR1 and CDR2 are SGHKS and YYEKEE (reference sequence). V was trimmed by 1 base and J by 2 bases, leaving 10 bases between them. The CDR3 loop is CASSLTPLGNQPQHF. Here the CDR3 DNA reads TGTGCCAGCAGCTTGACCCCTTTAGGCAATCAGCCCCAGCATTTT.

The CDR3 region has the DNA TGTGCCAGCAGCTCGGACAGGGCAGGGCAGCCCCAGCATTTT. Encoded protein: CASSSDRAGQPQHF. J is TRBJ1-5 and V is TRBV7-9; 8 nucleotides line up with TRBD1. Per the germline V gene, CDR1 is SEHNR and CDR2 is FQNEAQ (reference sequence). CDR3 length equals 14 residues. V dropped 4 bases and J dropped 7; count of bases not matched to a gene: 6.

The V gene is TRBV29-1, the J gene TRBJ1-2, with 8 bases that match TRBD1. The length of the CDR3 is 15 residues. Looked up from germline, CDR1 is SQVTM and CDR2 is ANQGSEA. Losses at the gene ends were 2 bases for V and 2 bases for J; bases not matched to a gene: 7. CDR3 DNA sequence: TGCAGCGTTGAAACGGGTGGGACAGGAAACTATGGCTACACCTTC. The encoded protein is CSVETGGTGNYGYTF.

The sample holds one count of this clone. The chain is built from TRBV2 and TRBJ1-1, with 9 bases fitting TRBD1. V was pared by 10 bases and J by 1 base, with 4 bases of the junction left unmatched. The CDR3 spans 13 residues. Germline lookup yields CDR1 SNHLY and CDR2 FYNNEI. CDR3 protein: CAKGQGRNTEAFF. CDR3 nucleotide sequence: TGTGCCAAGGGACAGGGACGGAACACTGAAGCTTTCTTT.

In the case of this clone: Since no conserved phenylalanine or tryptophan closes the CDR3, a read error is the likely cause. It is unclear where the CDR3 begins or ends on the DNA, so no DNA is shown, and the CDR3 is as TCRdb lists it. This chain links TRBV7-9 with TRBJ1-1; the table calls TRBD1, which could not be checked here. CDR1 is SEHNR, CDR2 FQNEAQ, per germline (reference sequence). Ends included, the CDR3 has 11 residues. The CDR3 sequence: CASSLGGDSPL.

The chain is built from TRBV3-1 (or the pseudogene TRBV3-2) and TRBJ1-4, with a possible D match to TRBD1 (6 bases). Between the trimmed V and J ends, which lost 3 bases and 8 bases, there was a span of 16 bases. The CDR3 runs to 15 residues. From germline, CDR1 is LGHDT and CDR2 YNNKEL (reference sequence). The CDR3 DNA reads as TGTGCCAGCAGCCATGCGGCAGGGGTACGGGAAAAACTGTTTTTT. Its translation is CASSHAAGVREKLFF.

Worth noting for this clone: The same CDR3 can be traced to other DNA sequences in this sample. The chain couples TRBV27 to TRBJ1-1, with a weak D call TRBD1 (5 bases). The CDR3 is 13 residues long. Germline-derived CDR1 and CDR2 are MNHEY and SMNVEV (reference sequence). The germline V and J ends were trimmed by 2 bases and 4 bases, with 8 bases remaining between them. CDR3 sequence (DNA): TGTGCCAGCAGTTTAACAGGCCGCACTGAAGCTTTCTTT. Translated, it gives CASSLTGRTEAFF.

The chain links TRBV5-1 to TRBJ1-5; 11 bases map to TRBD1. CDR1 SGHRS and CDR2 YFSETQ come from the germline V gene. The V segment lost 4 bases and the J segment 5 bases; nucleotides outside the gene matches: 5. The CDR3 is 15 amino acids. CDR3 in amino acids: CASSKGQGADQPQHF. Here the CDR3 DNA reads TGCGCCAGCAGCAAAGGACAGGGGGCTGATCAGCCCCAGCATTTT.

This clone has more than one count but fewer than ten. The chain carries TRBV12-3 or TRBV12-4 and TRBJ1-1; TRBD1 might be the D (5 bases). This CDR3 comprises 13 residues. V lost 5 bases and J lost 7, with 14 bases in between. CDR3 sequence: CASSTVRGGEAFF. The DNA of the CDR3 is TGTGCCAGCAGTACAGTTAGGGGCGGTGAAGCTTTCTTT.

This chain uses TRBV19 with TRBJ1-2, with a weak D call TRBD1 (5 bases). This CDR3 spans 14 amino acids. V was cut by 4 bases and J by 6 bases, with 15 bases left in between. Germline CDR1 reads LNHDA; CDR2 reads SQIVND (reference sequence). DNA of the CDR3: TGTGCCAGTAGTACGCCAGGGATGGCTGATGGCTACACCTTC. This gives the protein CASSTPGMADGYTF. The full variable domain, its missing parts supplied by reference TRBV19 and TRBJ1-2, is DGGITQSPKYLFRKEGQNVTLSCEQNLNHDAMYWYRQDPGQGLRLIYYSQIVNDFQKGDIAEGYSVSREKKESFPLTVTSAQKNPTAFYLCASSTPGMADGYTFGSGTRLTVV.

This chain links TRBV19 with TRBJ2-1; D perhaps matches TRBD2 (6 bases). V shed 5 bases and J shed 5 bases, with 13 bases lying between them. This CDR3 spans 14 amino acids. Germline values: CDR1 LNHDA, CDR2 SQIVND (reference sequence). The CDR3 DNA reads TGTGCCAGTAGTCCCGGGACTTATGACAATGAGCAGTTCTTC. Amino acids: CASSPGTYDNEQFF. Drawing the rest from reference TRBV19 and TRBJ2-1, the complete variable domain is DGGITQSPKYLFRKEGQNVTLSCEQNLNHDAMYWYRQDPGQGLRLIYYSQIVNDFQKGDIAEGYSVSREKKESFPLTVTSAQKNPTAFYLCASSPGTYDNEQFFGPGTRLTVL.

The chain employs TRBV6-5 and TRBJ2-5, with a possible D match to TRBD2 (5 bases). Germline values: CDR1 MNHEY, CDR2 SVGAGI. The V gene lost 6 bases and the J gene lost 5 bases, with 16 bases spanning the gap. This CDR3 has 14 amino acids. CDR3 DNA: TGTGCCAGCAGCCCAGCGGTAGCCACGGAGACCCAGTACTTC. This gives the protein CASSPAVATETQYF.

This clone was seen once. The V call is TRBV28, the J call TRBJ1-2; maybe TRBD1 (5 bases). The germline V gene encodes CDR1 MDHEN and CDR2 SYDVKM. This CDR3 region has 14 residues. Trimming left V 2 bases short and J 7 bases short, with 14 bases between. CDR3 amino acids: CASSLGSGKGGYTF. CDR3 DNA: TGTGCCAGCAGTTTAGGGTCAGGGAAGGGTGGCTACACCTTC.

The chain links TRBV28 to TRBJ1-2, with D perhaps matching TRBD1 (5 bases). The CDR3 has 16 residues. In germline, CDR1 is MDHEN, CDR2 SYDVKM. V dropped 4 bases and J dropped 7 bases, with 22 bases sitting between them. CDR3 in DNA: TGTGCCAGCAGTTCTACCCTACTGACAGCCCCACCTGGCTACACCTTC. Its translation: CASSSTLLTAPPGYTF.

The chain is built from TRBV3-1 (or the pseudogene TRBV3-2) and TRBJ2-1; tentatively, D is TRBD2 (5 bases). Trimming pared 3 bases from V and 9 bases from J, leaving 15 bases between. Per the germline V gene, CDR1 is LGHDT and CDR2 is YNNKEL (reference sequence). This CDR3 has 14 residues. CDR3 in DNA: TGTGCCAGCAGCCAGTTCCCCGGAGGCGCTGAGCAGTTCTTC. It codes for CASSQFPGGAEQFF.

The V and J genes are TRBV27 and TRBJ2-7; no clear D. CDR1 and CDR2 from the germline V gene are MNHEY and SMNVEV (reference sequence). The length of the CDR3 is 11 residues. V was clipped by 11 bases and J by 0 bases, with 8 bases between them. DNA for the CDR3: TGTGCCGGAGCTGGCTCCTACGAGCAGTACTTC. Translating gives CAGAGSYEQYF.

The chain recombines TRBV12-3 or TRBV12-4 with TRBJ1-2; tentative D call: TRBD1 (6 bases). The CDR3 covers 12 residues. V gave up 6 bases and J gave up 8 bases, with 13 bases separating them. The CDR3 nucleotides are TGTGCCAGCAGGGAACAGGGTTGGGGCTACACCTTC. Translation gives CASREQGWGYTF.

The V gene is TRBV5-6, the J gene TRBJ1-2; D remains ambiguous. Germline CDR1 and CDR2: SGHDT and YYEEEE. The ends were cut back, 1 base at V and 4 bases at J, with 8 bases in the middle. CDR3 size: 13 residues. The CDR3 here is CASSLISLYGYTF. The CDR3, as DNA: TGTGCCAGCAGCTTGATAAGCCTCTATGGCTACACCTTC.

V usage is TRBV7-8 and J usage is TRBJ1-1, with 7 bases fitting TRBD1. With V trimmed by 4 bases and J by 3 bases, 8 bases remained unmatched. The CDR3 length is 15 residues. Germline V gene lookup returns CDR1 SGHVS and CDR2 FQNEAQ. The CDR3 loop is CASSSYRGQYTEAFF. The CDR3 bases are TGTGCCAGCAGCTCTTACCGGGGACAGTACACTGAAGCTTTCTTT.

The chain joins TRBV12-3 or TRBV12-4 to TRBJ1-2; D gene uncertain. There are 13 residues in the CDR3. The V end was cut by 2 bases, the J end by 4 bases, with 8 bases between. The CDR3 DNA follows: TGTGCCAGCAGTTTACACGGAGTCTATGGCTACACCTTC. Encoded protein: CASSLHGVYGYTF.

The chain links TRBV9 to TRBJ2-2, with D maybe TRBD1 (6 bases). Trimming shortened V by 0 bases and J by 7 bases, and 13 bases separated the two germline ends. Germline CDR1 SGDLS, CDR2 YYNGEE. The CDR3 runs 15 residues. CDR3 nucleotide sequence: TGTGCCAGCAGCGTAGACCAGGGGTTTGGCGGGGAGCTGTTTTTT. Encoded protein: CASSVDQGFGGELFF.

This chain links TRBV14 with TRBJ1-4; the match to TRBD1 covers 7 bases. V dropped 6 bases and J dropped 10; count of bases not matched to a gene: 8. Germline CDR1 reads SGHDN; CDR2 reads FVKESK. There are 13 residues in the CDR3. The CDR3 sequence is CASSRRDSAKLFF. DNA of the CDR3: TGTGCCAGCAGTCGCCGGGACAGCGCAAAACTGTTTTTT.